Below are 19 T cell receptor beta chains sequenced from a single sample in a study of blood T cells in healthy people across ages. A J-beta primer mix and a sample-barcoded 5' primer were used in a second PCR of about 7 to 12 cycles. TCRdb independently ran MiXCR on the 5' RACE reads; one entry per CDR3 protein. The table records about 1.5 million distinct CDR3 sequences, less than 45% of them present only once. The sample consisted of blood. These TCRs come from a woman under 30 in good health.

The rearrangement joins TRBV6-5 to TRBJ1-4; D may be TRBD1 (6 bases). The CDR3 runs 16 residues. Between the trimmed V and J ends, which lost 7 bases and 8 bases, there was a span of 23 bases. Germline V CDR1 and CDR2: MNHEY, SVGAGI. The CDR3 reads CASKYMSGALEEKLFF. Written as DNA, the CDR3 is TGTGCCAGCAAATACATGTCAGGGGCCCTAGAGGAAAAACTGTTTTTT.

In nucleotides, the CDR3 is TGTGCCAGCAGTTACTCCCAAGGACCGGGAAAGAATTCACCCCTCCACTTT. Amino acid sequence: CASSYSQGPGKNSPLHF. The V call is TRBV6-6, the J call TRBJ1-6; D uncertain. V lost 0 bases and J 7 bases, leaving 16 bases between the germline ends. The CDR3 runs 17 residues. The V gene's germline CDR1 is MNHNY and CDR2 SVGAGI (reference sequence).

The V and J genes are TRBV29-1 and TRBJ2-1; 7 bases are shared with TRBD2. CDR3 length equals 16 residues. After removal of 3 bases from V and 1 base from J, the junction contained 9 bases not matched to a gene. CDR1 and CDR2 from the germline V gene are SQVTM and ANQGSEA. CDR3: CSVEGIAGRSYNEQFF. DNA for the CDR3: TGCAGCGTTGAGGGGATAGCGGGTAGGTCCTACAATGAGCAGTTCTTC.

The V gene is TRBV28, the J gene TRBJ2-3, with 7 positions matching TRBD1. Germline trimming cut 7 bases from V and 2 bases from J; bases unmatched to any gene: 9. The germline V gene has CDR1 MDHEN and CDR2 SYDVKM. The CDR3 runs 15 residues. CDR3 coding DNA: TGTGCCAGCACCCAAGGACAGGCAGACACAGATACGCAGTATTTT. This gives the protein CASTQGQADTDTQYF. Looking up the rest from reference TRBV28 and TRBJ2-3 gives the full variable domain: DVKVTQSSRYLVKRTGEKVFLECVQDMDHENMFWYRQDPGLGLRLIYFSYDVKMKEKGDIPEGYSVSREKKERFSLILESASTNQTSMYLCASTQGQADTDTQYFGPGTRLTVL.

This clonotype was seen only a few times. The CDR3 sequence is CASSLDRTLAKNIQYF. The CDR3 nucleotides are TGTGCCAGCAGCTTAGACCGAACATTAGCCAAAAACATTCAGTACTTC. The gene calls are TRBV7-2 and TRBJ2-4; D gene unclear. The germline V gene encodes CDR1 SGHTA and CDR2 FQGNSA. This CDR3 is built from 16 residues. V dropped 1 base and J dropped 0 bases, with 10 bases sitting between them. Supplemented by reference TRBV7-2 and TRBJ2-4, the full variable domain reads GAGVSQSPSNKVTEKGKDVELRCDPISGHTALYWYRQSLGQGLEFLIYFQGNSAPDKSGLPSDRFSAERTGGSVSTLTIQRTQQEDSAVYLCASSLDRTLAKNIQYFGAGTRLSVL.

The V gene is TRBV14, the J gene TRBJ2-5; D may correspond to TRBD1 or TRBD2 (5 bases each). This CDR3 has 17 amino acids. V was clipped by 0 bases and J by 4 bases, with 18 bases between them. Germline V lookup: CDR1 SGHDN, CDR2 FVKESK. The CDR3 loop is CASSQDWRYLGTETQYF. CDR3 DNA: TGTGCCAGCAGCCAAGATTGGAGGTACCTCGGGACAGAGACCCAGTACTTC.

There are many counts of this clonotype. The chain carries TRBV4-3 and TRBJ2-3, with TRBD2 matching over 8 bases. The ends lost 2 bases at V and 1 base at J; junction bases unmatched: 5. This CDR3 has 16 residues. Germline values: CDR1 LGHNA, CDR2 YSLEER. The CDR3 protein is CASSQISGIGTDTQYF. The DNA of the CDR3 is TGCGCCAGCAGCCAAATTAGCGGGATTGGCACAGATACGCAGTATTTT.

This clonotype has only a few counts. The V call is TRBV20-1, the J call TRBJ2-1, with 9 bases aligning to TRBD1. CDR1 DFQATT and CDR2 SNEGSKA come from the germline V gene (reference sequence). This CDR3 has 14 amino acids. V was pared by 8 bases and J by 7 bases, with 12 bases of the junction left unmatched. CDR3 sequence: CSRGTGRVKNEQFF. CDR3 coding DNA: TGCAGTCGGGGGACAGGGAGAGTTAAAAATGAGCAGTTCTTC.

This clonotype was seen more than once but under ten times. For the CDR3, the DNA is TGCGCCAGCAGCTTATCCGGGAGAACAGGTCTAAATGAGCAGTACTTC. Its translation: CASSLSGRTGLNEQYF. The V gene is TRBV5-1, the J gene TRBJ2-7; weak D call: TRBD2 (6 bases). This CDR3 comprises 16 residues. The V gene lost 2 bases and the J gene lost 7 bases, with 22 bases spanning the gap. Germline V gene lookup returns CDR1 SGHRS and CDR2 YFSETQ.

The chain has TRBV4-3 and TRBJ2-2; D gene unclear. This CDR3 region has 14 residues. V was cut by 0 bases and J by 1 base, with 3 bases left in between. The germline gives CDR1 LGHNA, CDR2 YSLEER. CDR3 DNA sequence: TGCGCCAGCAGCCAAGAAATGAACACCGGGGAGCTGTTTTTT. Residues: CASSQEMNTGELFF.

The rearrangement links TRBV4-3 to TRBJ2-1; 9 bases agree with TRBD1. Near its end, the DNA agrees better with TRBJ2-7, so the J call may be wrong. Germline CDR1 and CDR2: LGHNA and YSLEER. This CDR3 contains 17 residues. This CDR3 reads CASSQAGTGTGYNEQYF. CDR3 in DNA: TGCGCCAGCAGCCAGGCCGGGACAGGGACGGGTTACAATGAGCAGTACTTC.

This clonotype was seen a single time. V gene TRBV9 combines with J gene TRBJ2-7; D is uncertain. In germline, CDR1 is SGDLS, CDR2 YYNGEE. V was pared by 0 bases and J by 7 bases, with 8 bases between. The CDR3 extends over 12 amino acids. Here the CDR3 DNA reads TGTGCCAGCAGCGTAGTGACAAATGAGCAGTACTTC. This codes for CASSVVTNEQYF.

This clonotype was seen more than once but under ten times. This chain uses TRBV27 with TRBJ2-7; D might be TRBD1 or TRBD2, each matching 5 bases. V lost 3 bases, J lost 2 bases, and 14 bases lay in between. The CDR3 contains 15 residues. Germline CDR1 and CDR2: MNHEY and SMNVEV (reference sequence). The CDR3 loop is CASSLGRKSTYEQYF. The CDR3 region has the DNA TGTGCCAGCAGTTTGGGACGGAAGTCCACCTACGAGCAGTACTTC.

This clonotype has just a few counts. The rearrangement links TRBV28 to TRBJ2-1; 11 bases match TRBD2. V was clipped by 6 bases and J by 6 bases; unmatched bases: 19. The CDR3 runs to 19 residues. The germline V gene has CDR1 MDHEN and CDR2 SYDVKM. CDR3 sequence (DNA): TGTGCCAGCAGCCAAAGGTCGGGACTAGCGGCGACCAAAGCCAATGAGCAGTTCTTC. It yields the protein CASSQRSGLAATKANEQFF.

This rearrangement joins TRBV27 to TRBJ2-1; no firm D call. Trimming shortened V by 2 bases and J by 1 base, and 18 bases separated the two germline ends. The germline V gene has CDR1 MNHEY and CDR2 SMNVEV (reference sequence). The CDR3 length is 18 residues. CDR3 coding DNA: TGTGCCAGCAGTTTAGTCCGGCCTTCTACAGAGTCCTACAATGAGCAGTTCTTC. It translates to CASSLVRPSTESYNEQFF.

This clonotype was counted a few times. This rearrangement joins TRBV4-1 to TRBJ2-1; D tentatively reads TRBD1 or TRBD2 (5 bases each). This CDR3 comprises 16 residues. V gave up 0 bases and J gave up 9 bases, with 18 bases separating them. Germline-derived CDR1 and CDR2 are MGHRA and YSYEKL. The CDR3 protein is CASSQEGARVGSEQFF. The CDR3, as DNA: TGCGCCAGCAGCCAAGAAGGGGCCAGGGTTGGGAGTGAGCAGTTCTTC.

This clonotype was found a few times. The V call is TRBV20-1, the J call TRBJ1-1; 7 nucleotides align to TRBD1. Trimming removed 5 bases from V and 3 bases from J; junction bases left unmatched: 9. This CDR3 spans 14 amino acids. Germline-derived CDR1 and CDR2 are DFQATT and SNEGSKA (reference sequence). CDR3 bases: TGCAGTGCTGAGGGCTTCCAGGGGGACACTGAAGCTTTCTTT. Translated, it gives CSAEGFQGDTEAFF.

The genes are TRBV20-1 and TRBJ2-5; D tentatively fits TRBD1 or TRBD2 (5 bases each). CDR1 is DFQATT and CDR2 is SNEGSKA in the germline V gene (reference sequence). CDR3 length: 14 amino acids. V lost 5 bases to trimming and J lost 13 bases, with 26 bases between them. CDR3 DNA sequence: TGCAGTGCTCTCCCGGGACCTTCAGAGAGGAATGGGTACTTC. Protein: CSALPGPSERNGYF.

A few counts support this clonotype. The chain carries TRBV4-3 and TRBJ2-1; D might be TRBD1 (6 bases). Deletions cut 2 bases from V and 5 bases from J, with 13 bases between. From germline, CDR1 is LGHNA and CDR2 YSLEER. The CDR3 covers 15 residues. In DNA, the CDR3 is TGCGCCAGCAGCCAATCAGGGGAGAATGACAATGAGCAGTTCTTC. Amino acid sequence: CASSQSGENDNEQFF.